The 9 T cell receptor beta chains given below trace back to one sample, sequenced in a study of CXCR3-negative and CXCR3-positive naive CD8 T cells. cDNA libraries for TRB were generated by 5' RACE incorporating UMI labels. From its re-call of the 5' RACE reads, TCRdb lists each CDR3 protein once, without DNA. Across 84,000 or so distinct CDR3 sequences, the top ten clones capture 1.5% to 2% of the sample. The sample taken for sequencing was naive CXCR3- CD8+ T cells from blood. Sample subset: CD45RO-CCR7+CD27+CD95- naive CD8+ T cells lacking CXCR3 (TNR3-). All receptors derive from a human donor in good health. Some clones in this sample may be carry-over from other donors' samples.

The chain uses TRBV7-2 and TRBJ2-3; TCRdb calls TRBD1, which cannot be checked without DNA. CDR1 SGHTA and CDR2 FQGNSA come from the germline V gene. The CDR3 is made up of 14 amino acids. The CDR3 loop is CASSWTGGPDTQYF.

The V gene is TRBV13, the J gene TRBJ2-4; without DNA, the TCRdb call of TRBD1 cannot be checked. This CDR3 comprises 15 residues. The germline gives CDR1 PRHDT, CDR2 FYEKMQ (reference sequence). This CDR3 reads CASSSEGQDKNIQYF.

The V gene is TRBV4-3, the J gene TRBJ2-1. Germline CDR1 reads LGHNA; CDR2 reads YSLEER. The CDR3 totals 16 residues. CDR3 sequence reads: CASSQAQRSSYNEQFF.

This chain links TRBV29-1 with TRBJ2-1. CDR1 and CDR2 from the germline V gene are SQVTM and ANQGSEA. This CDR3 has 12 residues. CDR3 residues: CSVEGLDNEQFF.

The CDR3 reads CASSPGPKPGELFF. The J gene is TRBJ2-2, the V gene TRBV19; the D call of TRBD1 rests on TCRdb alone, since no DNA is present to check it. This CDR3 is 14 amino acids long. Germline V gene data show CDR1 as LNHDA and CDR2 as SQIVND (reference sequence).

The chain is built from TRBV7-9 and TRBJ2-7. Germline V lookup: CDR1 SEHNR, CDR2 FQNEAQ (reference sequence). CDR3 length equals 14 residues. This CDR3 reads CASSLISAYYEQYF.

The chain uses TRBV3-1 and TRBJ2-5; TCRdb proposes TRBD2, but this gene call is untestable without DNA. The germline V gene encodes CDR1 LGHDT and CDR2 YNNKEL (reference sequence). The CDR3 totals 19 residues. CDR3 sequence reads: CASSQVAGGTTEFQETQYF.

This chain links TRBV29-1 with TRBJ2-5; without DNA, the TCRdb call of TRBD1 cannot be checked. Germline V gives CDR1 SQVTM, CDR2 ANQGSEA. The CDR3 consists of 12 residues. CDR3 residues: CSDRDSKETQYF.

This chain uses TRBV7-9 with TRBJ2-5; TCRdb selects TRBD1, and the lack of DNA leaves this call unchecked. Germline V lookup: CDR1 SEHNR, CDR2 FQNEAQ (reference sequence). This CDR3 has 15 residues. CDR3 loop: CASSLRDSHQETQYF.